This is a list of T cell receptor beta chains from one sample in a study of shared clonotypes between healthy human individuals. The data were produced by immunoSEQ multiplex PCR, yet TCRdb's version contains in-frame clones alone and is incomplete. This sample has around 2,000,000 clones, with over 85% found just once. Sequenced input: naive CD8+ T cells sorted from blood. These receptors were collected from a young man in good health. Each CDR3 is given with its conserved first and last residue. Each record gives: V gene, J gene, D gene, clone size, CDR3 protein, CDR3 DNA. The D gene is left open where the match is weak. A row's size may be missing; if present it is once, few, many or a size class.

v_call: TRBV7-9; j_call: TRBJ1-2; d_call: .; clone_size: .; cdr3_aa: CASSLARGNGYTF; cdr3_nt: TGTGCCAGCAGCTTAGCCCGGGGGAATGGCTACACCTTC
v_call: TRBV27; j_call: TRBJ1-5; d_call: .; clone_size: .; cdr3_aa: CASRLGGSDQPQHF; cdr3_nt: TGTGCCAGCCGACTTGGGGGGAGCGATCAGCCCCAGCATTTT
v_call: TRBV2; j_call: TRBJ1-5; d_call: .; clone_size: .; cdr3_aa: CASKGEGMRPPQHF; cdr3_nt: TGTGCCAGCAAGGGAGAGGGGATGAGACCGCCCCAGCATTTT
v_call: TRBV4-1; j_call: TRBJ2-7; d_call: TRBD2; clone_size: .; cdr3_aa: CASSQVGSGGPGEQYF; cdr3_nt: TGCGCCAGCAGCCAAGTGGGATCGGGAGGGCCGGGCGAGCAGTACTTC
v_call: TRBV27; j_call: TRBJ1-1; d_call: .; clone_size: once; cdr3_aa: CASSIWGGRVITEAFF; cdr3_nt: TGTGCCAGCAGTATATGGGGGGGCAGGGTGATCACTGAAGCTTTCTTT
v_call: TRBV4-3; j_call: TRBJ2-1; d_call: .; clone_size: .; cdr3_aa: CASAAAGRNEQFF; cdr3_nt: TGCGCCAGTGCAGCGGCAGGGCGCAATGAGCAGTTCTTC
v_call: TRBV2; j_call: TRBJ2-1; d_call: TRBD2; clone_size: .; cdr3_aa: CASSGTSTPNEQFF; cdr3_nt: TGTGCCAGCTCCGGGACTAGCACACCTAATGAGCAGTTCTTC
v_call: TRBV29-1; j_call: TRBJ2-1; d_call: TRBD2; clone_size: .; cdr3_aa: CSVEDLKGGSGAYNEQFF; cdr3_nt: TGCAGCGTTGAAGATCTTAAAGGGGGTAGCGGGGCCTACAATGAGCAGTTCTTC
v_call: TRBV4-3; j_call: TRBJ2-1; d_call: .; clone_size: once; cdr3_aa: CASSQDPSSYNEQFF; cdr3_nt: TGCGCCAGCAGCCAAGACCCGAGCTCCTACAATGAGCAGTTCTTC
v_call: TRBV11-2; j_call: TRBJ1-3; d_call: TRBD1; clone_size: .; cdr3_aa: CASSSPGTGDNTIYF; cdr3_nt: TGTGCCAGCAGCTCCCCAGGGACAGGGGACAACACCATATATTTT
v_call: TRBV29-1; j_call: TRBJ2-3; d_call: TRBD2; clone_size: .; cdr3_aa: CSVTSVSTDTQYF; cdr3_nt: TGCAGCGTTACTAGCGTCAGCACAGATACGCAGTATTTT
v_call: TRBV5-6; j_call: TRBJ2-7; d_call: TRBD2; clone_size: .; cdr3_aa: CASSLEAAGGRYEQYF; cdr3_nt: TGTGCCAGCAGCTTGGAGGCGGCGGGAGGAAGGTACGAGCAGTACTTC
v_call: TRBV27; j_call: TRBJ2-7; d_call: .; clone_size: .; cdr3_aa: CASSLSRTHEQYF; cdr3_nt: TGTGCCAGCAGTTTATCGAGGACGCACGAGCAGTACTTC
v_call: TRBV11-2; j_call: TRBJ2-7; d_call: .; clone_size: .; cdr3_aa: CASTRTASYEQYF; cdr3_nt: TGTGCCAGCACCCGGACAGCCTCCTACGAGCAGTACTTC
v_call: TRBV11-2; j_call: TRBJ1-3; d_call: .; clone_size: .; cdr3_aa: CASSLLGGVSSGNTIYF; cdr3_nt: TGTGCCAGCAGCTTATTGGGAGGGGTGAGCTCTGGAAACACCATATATTTT
v_call: TRBV9; j_call: TRBJ2-3; d_call: TRBD1; clone_size: .; cdr3_aa: CASSELSGTGGADTQYF; cdr3_nt: TGTGCCAGCAGCGAACTATCCGGGACAGGGGGCGCAGATACGCAGTATTTT
v_call: TRBV10-2; j_call: TRBJ2-1; d_call: .; clone_size: .; cdr3_aa: CASSEGGEQFF; cdr3_nt: TGCGCCAGCAGTGAGGGCGGCGAGCAGTTCTTC
v_call: TRBV4-1; j_call: TRBJ2-3; d_call: .; clone_size: .; cdr3_aa: CASSLEEAGESTDTQYF; cdr3_nt: TGCGCCAGCAGCCTAGAAGAGGCAGGGGAAAGCACAGATACGCAGTATTTT
v_call: TRBV9; j_call: TRBJ1-2; d_call: TRBD1; clone_size: .; cdr3_aa: CASSVELGQGAGGYTF; cdr3_nt: TGTGCCAGCAGCGTAGAGCTAGGGCAGGGGGCAGGTGGCTACACCTTC
v_call: TRBV7-9; j_call: TRBJ1-5; d_call: .; clone_size: once; cdr3_aa: CASSFSGRSDQPQHF; cdr3_nt: TGTGCCAGCAGCTTCTCCGGACGGAGCGATCAGCCCCAGCATTTT
v_call: TRBV10-1; j_call: TRBJ2-7; d_call: TRBD2; clone_size: .; cdr3_aa: CASSDQRGTLYEQYF; cdr3_nt: TGCGCCAGCAGTGACCAGCGGGGAACCCTCTACGAGCAGTACTTC
v_call: TRBV19; j_call: TRBJ1-2; d_call: .; clone_size: .; cdr3_aa: CASSRQASHYGYTF; cdr3_nt: TGTGCCAGTAGCCGACAGGCGTCGCACTATGGCTACACCTTC
v_call: TRBV9; j_call: TRBJ2-7; d_call: .; clone_size: .; cdr3_aa: CASSAGNSYEQYF; cdr3_nt: TGTGCCAGCAGCGCCGGGAACTCCTACGAGCAGTACTTC
v_call: TRBV11-2; j_call: TRBJ1-4; d_call: .; clone_size: once; cdr3_aa: CASSFVVNEKLFF; cdr3_nt: TGTGCCAGCAGCTTTGTGGTAAATGAAAAACTGTTTTTT